This is a list of T cell receptor beta chains from one sample in a study of blood T cell repertoires in COVID-19. Clones were read by immunoSEQ multiplex PCR, and TCRdb kept only the in-frame ones, dropping some. Counted here are about 260,000 clones, 85% to 90% occurring once; the ten biggest clones make up 3.7%. Sequenced sample: peripheral blood. Receptors were obtained from a middle-aged woman with acute or convalescent COVID-19. CDR3s include the opening cysteine and the closing phenylalanine or tryptophan. D genes are given only for firm matches. Expanded clones get a size class; other rows say once, few or many, or leave the size out.

TRBD2,-,TRBV2,TRBJ2-1,CASSDLSSWTSGANEQFF,TGTGCCAGCAGTGACCTTTCCTCCTGGACTAGCGGGGCCAATGAGCAGTTCTTC
TRBD1,-,TRBV9,TRBJ1-6,CASSKGQGADSPLHF,TGTGCCAGCAGCAAGGGACAGGGGGCAGATTCACCCCTCCACTTT
TRBD2,-,TRBV19,TRBJ2-3,CASHGRTETPGDTQYF,TGTGCCAGTCACGGGAGGACTGAAACTCCCGGAGATACGCAGTATTTT
TRBD1,-,TRBV2,TRBJ2-2,CASRDRQTNTGELFF,TGTGCCAGCAGGGACAGGCAAACGAACACCGGGGAGCTGTTTTTT
-,-,TRBV3-1/TRBV3-2,TRBJ2-5,CASSQGLAGETQYF,TGTGCCAGCAGCCAAGGGCTAGCCGGAGAGACCCAGTACTTC
-,-,TRBV7-9,TRBJ1-6,CASSRVEANSPLHF,TGTGCCAGCAGCCGAGTCGAGGCGAATTCACCCCTCCACTTT
-,-,TRBV7-3,TRBJ2-5,CASSLNGGTQETQYF,TGTGCCAGCAGCTTAAACGGGGGAACACAAGAGACCCAGTACTTC
-,-,TRBV5-1,TRBJ1-2,CASSLGGRYGYTF,TGCGCCAGCAGCTTGGGGGGGCGGTATGGCTACACCTTC
-,-,TRBV7-9,TRBJ1-3,CASSFSGRLGGNTIYF,TGTGCCAGCAGCTTCTCGGGAAGGCTTGGTGGAAACACCATATATTTT
TRBD1,once,TRBV13,TRBJ1-2,CASTREGQGAESYTF,TGTGCCAGCACCCGGGAAGGGCAGGGGGCGGAGAGCTACACCTTC
-,-,TRBV2,TRBJ1-1,CASRETQGLGTEAFF,TGTGCCAGCAGAGAGACCCAGGGGCTAGGCACTGAAGCTTTCTTT
TRBD1,-,TRBV11-2,TRBJ1-4,CASSRTGGRIFNEKLFF,TGTGCCAGCAGCCGAACAGGGGGCCGCATTTTTAATGAAAAACTGTTTTTT
TRBD1,-,TRBV19,TRBJ1-5,CASSTTGGHQPQHF,TGTGCCAGTAGTACTACAGGGGGACATCAGCCCCAGCATTTT
-,-,TRBV18,TRBJ1-2,CASSPQRIKLYGYTF,TGTGCCAGCTCACCACAGCGAATCAAACTCTATGGCTACACCTTC
-,-,TRBV7-8,TRBJ2-5,CASSLGSKETQYF,TGTGCCAGCAGCTTGGGCTCTAAAGAGACCCAGTACTTC
TRBD2,once,TRBV4-1,TRBJ2-1,CASSRGLAGGPYNEQFF,TGCGCCAGCAGCCGCGGACTAGCGGGGGGCCCCTACAATGAGCAGTTCTTC
-,-,TRBV3-1/TRBV3-2,TRBJ2-3,CASSQESTDTQYF,TGTGCCAGCAGCCAAGAGTCTACAGATACGCAGTATTTT
TRBD2,-,TRBV5-1,TRBJ2-3,CASSLKLAGVADTQYF,TGCGCCAGCAGCTTGAAACTAGCGGGGGTGGCAGATACGCAGTATTTT
TRBD2,-,TRBV5-4,TRBJ2-3,CASSQIAGIPDTQYF,TGTGCCAGCAGCCAGATAGCGGGGATCCCAGATACGCAGTATTTT
-,-,TRBV12-3/TRBV12-4,TRBJ1-2,CASLSGYGYTF,TGTGCCAGCCTATCGGGCTATGGCTACACCTTC
-,-,TRBV5-1,TRBJ1-2,CASQRNRDIKGGYTF,TGCGCCAGCCAACGTAACCGGGACATTAAGGGTGGCTACACCTTC
TRBD2,-,TRBV7-2,TRBJ2-1,CASSPSGDPNEQFF,TGTGCCAGCAGCCCTAGCGGGGACCCCAATGAGCAGTTCTTC
-,-,TRBV7-6,TRBJ2-2,CASSLGHVNTGELFF,TGTGCCAGCAGCTTGGGACACGTGAACACCGGGGAGCTGTTTTTT
-,-,TRBV11-2,TRBJ2-2,CASSLDDMDTGTGELFF,TGTGCCAGCAGCTTAGATGACATGGACACAGGGACCGGGGAGCTGTTTTTT
TRBD1,-,TRBV11-2,TRBJ1-6,CASSSYRGGGSPLHF,TGTGCCAGCAGCTCATACAGGGGCGGAGGTTCACCCCTCCACTTT
-,-,TRBV7-9,TRBJ2-1,CASSLIGGAWMNEQFF,TGTGCCAGCAGCTTAATTGGGGGGGCCTGGATGAATGAGCAGTTCTTC
-,once,TRBV12-5,TRBJ2-1,CASGLGGTPSSYNEQFF,TGTGCTAGTGGTTTGGGTGGGACTCCGAGCTCCTACAATGAGCAGTTCTTC
-,-,TRBV4-1,TRBJ2-3,CASSQGRSRLDTQYF,TGCGCCAGCAGCCAAGGACGGAGCCGGTTGGATACGCAGTATTTT
TRBD2,-,TRBV7-8,TRBJ2-3,CASSYYSGGWTDTQYF,TGTGCCAGCAGCTATTATAGCGGGGGGTGGACAGATACGCAGTATTTT
-,-,TRBV24-1,TRBJ1-1,CATSEDDIGNTEAFF,TGTGCCACCAGTGAAGATGACATCGGTAACACTGAAGCTTTCTTT
TRBD1,-,TRBV29-1,TRBJ1-2,CSVEGQGNGYTF,TGCAGCGTCGAGGGACAGGGGAATGGCTACACCTTC
-,few,TRBV2,TRBJ1-6,CASSGWTESSYNSPLHF,TGTGCCAGCAGTGGATGGACTGAGAGCTCCTATAATTCACCCCTCCACTTT
TRBD1,-,TRBV7-9,TRBJ1-2,CASIPDRGDADGYTF,TGTGCCAGCATCCCGGACAGGGGTGACGCGGATGGCTACACCTTC
-,-,TRBV5-1,TRBJ1-1,CASSLLRRGSTEAFF,TGCGCCAGCAGCCTACTGCGACGGGGGAGCACTGAAGCTTTCTTT
TRBD1,-,TRBV4-1,TRBJ1-2,CASSQDPDRDGYTF,TGCGCCAGCAGCCAAGACCCCGACAGGGACGGCTACACCTTC
TRBD1,-,TRBV6-6,TRBJ1-2,CASSRGRQGSSTYGYTF,TGTGCCAGCAGTCGAGGCCGACAGGGCTCAAGCACCTATGGCTACACCTTC
-,few,TRBV7-3,TRBJ2-1,CASQESDLKNEQFF,TGTGCCAGTCAGGAAAGTGACCTAAAGAATGAGCAGTTCTTC
TRBD1,-,TRBV6-5,TRBJ1-6,CASSWGQGDNSPLHF,TGTGCCAGCAGCTGGGGACAGGGCGATAATTCACCCCTCCACTTT
-,-,TRBV5-5,TRBJ1-3,CASSTMGGSGNTIYF,TGTGCCAGCAGCACCATGGGGGGGTCTGGAAACACCATATATTTT
-,-,TRBV19,TRBJ1-2,CASSIDGGLYGYTF,TGTGCCAGTAGTATAGATGGCGGACTCTATGGCTACACCTTC
-,-,TRBV6-5,TRBJ1-1,CASSYGYRVSNTEAFF,TGTGCCAGCAGCTACGGGTACAGGGTCTCGAACACTGAAGCTTTCTTT
-,-,TRBV27,TRBJ1-5,CASSRDTLGNQPQHF,TGTGCCAGTTCTCGGGACACCCTCGGCAATCAGCCCCAGCATTTT
-,-,TRBV10-2,TRBJ1-2,CASSAPGLLGYGYTF,TGCGCCAGCAGTGCACCGGGACTCCTAGGCTATGGCTACACCTTC
-,-,TRBV7-9,TRBJ2-3,CASSQRRDTSTDTQYF,TGTGCCAGCAGCCAAAGACGGGATACTAGCACAGATACGCAGTATTTT
-,once,TRBV5-1,TRBJ1-2,CASSPGNSRSSYGYTF,TGCGCCAGCAGCCCGGGAAATTCGCGGAGCTCCTATGGCTACACCTTC
-,-,TRBV10-1,TRBJ1-1,CASSDPYTEAFF,TGCGCCAGCAGTGACCCATACACTGAAGCTTTCTTT
-,few,TRBV19,TRBJ1-1,CASSMSGRGTEAFF,TGTGCCAGTAGTATGTCCGGGCGGGGCACTGAAGCTTTCTTT
TRBD1,-,TRBV12-5,TRBJ1-1,CASGLGTRDSTEAFF,TGTGCTAGTGGTTTGGGAACTAGGGACAGCACTGAAGCTTTCTTT